The 24 T cell receptor beta chains presented below share a single source sample, sequenced in a study of T cell responses to AZD1222 COVID-19 vaccine. Data came from immunoSEQ multiplex PCR; TCRdb stores just in-frame clones and leaves some out. The data contain approximately 170,000 clones, more than 85% of them singletons. Sequencing was performed on peripheral blood, taken on day 0 of AZD1222 vaccination. These receptors were taken from an adult in good health.

The V and J genes are TRBV6-1 and TRBJ2-7; D uncertain. This CDR3 is 15 amino acids long. Trimming cost V 3 bases and J 4 bases, with 16 bases left between them. Germline CDR1 is MNHNS and CDR2 is SASEGT. CDR3 residues: CASSEVNSELYEQYF. The CDR3 nucleotides are TGTGCCAGCAGTGAGGTGAACAGCGAGCTTTACGAGCAGTACTTC.

V usage is TRBV11-1 and J usage is TRBJ2-7; 10 bases fit TRBD2. V was pared by 5 bases and J by 4 bases, with 2 bases of the junction left unmatched. Germline lookup yields CDR1 SGHAT and CDR2 FQDESV (reference sequence). The CDR3 is 13 residues long. The CDR3 DNA reads as TGTGCCAGCAGCCGACTAGCGGGTTACGAGCAGTACTTC. The encoded protein is CASSRLAGYEQYF. Complete variable domain (other parts from reference TRBV11-1 and TRBJ2-7): EAEVAQSPRYKITEKSQAVAFWCDPISGHATLYWYRQILGQGPELLVQFQDESVVDDSQLPKDRFSAERLKGVDSTLKIQPAELGDSAMYLCASSRLAGYEQYFGPGTRLTVT.

This clone was counted a single time. The V call is TRBV7-2, the J call TRBJ2-2; a weak D match, TRBD2 (6 bases). V lost 4 bases, J lost 1 base, and 10 bases lay in between. This CDR3 comprises 15 residues. In germline, CDR1 is SGHTA, CDR2 FQGNSA. The CDR3 coding sequence is TGTGCCAGCAGCTGGGGACTGTTGAACACCGGGGAGCTGTTTTTT. It is translated as CASSWGLLNTGELFF. The entire variable domain, with the rest obtained from reference TRBV7-2 and TRBJ2-2, is as follows: GAGVSQSPSNKVTEKGKDVELRCDPISGHTALYWYRQSLGQGLEFLIYFQGNSAPDKSGLPSDRFSAERTGGSVSTLTIQRTQQEDSAVYLCASSWGLLNTGELFFGEGSRLTVL.

This clone has just one count. For the CDR3, the DNA is TGTGCCAGCAGCGCCCCGTCGGGTCCGGGAAACACCATATATTTT. This encodes CASSAPSGPGNTIYF. J is TRBJ1-3 and V is TRBV5-5; no clear D gene. The V end was cut by 4 bases, the J end by 4 bases, with 15 bases between. Germline lookup yields CDR1 SGHKS and CDR2 YYEKEE (reference sequence). The CDR3 loop spans 15 amino acids.

The chain couples TRBV24-1 to TRBJ2-1, with D maybe TRBD1 (6 bases). The V end lost 7 bases, the J end lost 5 bases, and 14 bases lay between the germline ends. Per the germline V gene, CDR1 is KGHDR and CDR2 is SFDVKD. This CDR3 has 14 residues. The chain's CDR3 is CATSADSGNNEQFF. CDR3 DNA sequence: TGTGCCACCAGCGCGGACAGTGGAAACAATGAGCAGTTCTTC.

The chain couples TRBV6-5 to TRBJ2-5; no reliable D call. The germline V gene encodes CDR1 MNHEY and CDR2 SVGAGI. Trimming took 4 bases from V and 3 from J, leaving 9 bases between them. The CDR3 is 13 amino acids. Here the CDR3 reads CASSSGPKETQYF. The CDR3 nucleotides read TGTGCCAGCAGTTCTGGACCAAAAGAGACCCAGTACTTC.

The V call is TRBV2, the J call TRBJ1-2; D is ambiguous. The CDR3 has 11 residues. V was trimmed by 11 bases and J by 2 bases, leaving 9 bases between them. Germline CDR1 is SNHLY and CDR2 is FYNNEI. The CDR3 loop reads CALDSNYGYTF. The DNA for the CDR3 is TGTGCCCTGGACTCGAACTATGGCTACACCTTC.

The V gene is TRBV30, the J gene TRBJ1-3; no firm D call. The CDR3 totals 12 residues. V lost 5 bases to trimming and J lost 2 bases, with 7 bases between them. Looked up from germline, CDR1 is GTSNPN and CDR2 is SVGIG (reference sequence). For the CDR3, the DNA is TGTGCCTGGGGAGACACTGGAAACACCATATATTTT. It translates to CAWGDTGNTIYF.

V gene TRBV27 combines with J gene TRBJ2-1, with TRBD1 matching 8 bases. The CDR3 spans 15 residues. Per the germline V gene, CDR1 is MNHEY and CDR2 is SMNVEV (reference sequence). The trim removed 8 bases at V and 2 bases at J, leaving 8 bases unmatched. The chain's CDR3 is CASGPGTGAYNEQFF. CDR3 sequence (DNA): TGTGCCAGCGGACCCGGGACAGGCGCCTACAATGAGCAGTTCTTC.

This clone was observed a handful of times. The chain has TRBV18 and TRBJ1-1; weak D call: TRBD1 (5 bases). Germline CDR1 is KGHSH and CDR2 is LQKENI. CDR3 length: 15 amino acids. V lost 6 bases and J 0 bases, leaving 14 bases between the germline ends. As DNA, the CDR3 is TGTGCCAGCTCCCAGGGAGGGTTGATGAACACTGAAGCTTTCTTT. Amino acids: CASSQGGLMNTEAFF.

This chain links TRBV7-9 with TRBJ2-7; possibly TRBD2 for D (5 bases). Germline V CDR1 and CDR2: SEHNR, FQNEAQ (reference sequence). There are 14 residues in the CDR3. Trimming removed 5 bases from V and 7 bases from J, with 18 bases in between. The CDR3 loop reads CASSPKGRAREQYF. The CDR3 DNA sequence: TGTGCCAGCAGCCCCAAAGGGCGGGCACGGGAGCAGTACTTC.

This rearrangement joins TRBV4-1 to TRBJ1-4; the D is unclear. V was pared by 4 bases and J by 1 base, with 10 bases between. Germline V lookup: CDR1 MGHRA, CDR2 YSYEKL. This CDR3 spans 15 amino acids. This CDR3 is CASSLLLLTNEKLFF. CDR3 sequence (DNA): TGCGCCAGCAGCCTTCTACTCCTAACTAATGAAAAACTGTTTTTT.

This rearrangement joins TRBV28 to TRBJ2-4; D is uncertain. Germline V gene data show CDR1 as MDHEN and CDR2 as SYDVKM. Trimming took 6 bases from V and 4 from J, leaving 10 bases between them. CDR3 length: 13 amino acids. The CDR3 spells CASRGSVKNIQYF. CDR3 in DNA: TGTGCCAGCAGGGGATCTGTGAAAAACATTCAGTACTTC.

The chain recombines TRBV7-9 with TRBJ2-1, with a weak D call TRBD2 (6 bases). The CDR3 sequence is 15 residues long. Germline-derived CDR1 and CDR2 are SEHNR and FQNEAQ (reference sequence). The V gene lost 5 bases and the J gene lost 5 bases, with 16 bases spanning the gap. The CDR3 protein is CASSPPSAPNNEQFF. The CDR3 coding sequence is TGTGCCAGCAGCCCCCCTAGCGCACCAAACAATGAGCAGTTCTTC.

The CDR3 region has the DNA TGCGCCAGCAGCCGGGGGTCTAGCAGGGGTGAGCAGTTCTTC. This encodes CASSRGSSRGEQFF. This sequence joins TRBV10-1 and TRBJ2-1; D tentatively fits TRBD1 or TRBD2 (6 bases each). Looked up from germline, CDR1 is WNHNN and CDR2 is SYGVQD (reference sequence). Deletions cut 6 bases from V and 9 bases from J, with 18 bases between. The CDR3 spans 14 residues.

This clone showed up just once. The chain recombines TRBV28 with TRBJ2-2; D may correspond to TRBD1 or TRBD2 (5 bases each). This CDR3 has 14 amino acids. With 8 bases removed from V and 0 bases from J, the gap between germline ends came to 10 bases. Germline loops: CDR1 MDHEN, CDR2 SYDVKM. CDR3 loop: CASLRDPNTGELFF. CDR3 coding DNA: TGTGCCAGCCTCCGGGACCCGAACACCGGGGAGCTGTTTTTT. The entire variable domain, with the rest obtained from reference TRBV28 and TRBJ2-2, is as follows: DVKVTQSSRYLVKRTGEKVFLECVQDMDHENMFWYRQDPGLGLRLIYFSYDVKMKEKGDIPEGYSVSREKKERFSLILESASTNQTSMYLCASLRDPNTGELFFGEGSRLTVL.

The chain links TRBV28 to TRBJ1-5, with 9 bases that match TRBD1. Trimming took 3 bases from V and 3 from J; bases not matched to a gene: 3. The CDR3 runs to 15 residues. Looked up from germline, CDR1 is MDHEN and CDR2 is SYDVKM. The CDR3: CASSLRTGVNQPQHF. The CDR3 nucleotides read TGTGCCAGCAGTTTGAGGACAGGGGTCAATCAGCCCCAGCATTTT.

The chain links TRBV3-1 (or the pseudogene TRBV3-2) to TRBJ2-1; 8 positions match TRBD1. This CDR3 has 16 residues. Germline CDR1 and CDR2: LGHDT and YNNKEL (reference sequence). Trimming took 4 bases from V and 7 from J; bases not matched to a gene: 12. CDR3 residues: CASSLRGQGARNEQFF. CDR3 in DNA: TGTGCCAGCAGCCTCCGGGGGCAGGGGGCGAGGAATGAGCAGTTCTTC.

The CDR3, as DNA: TGTGCCAGCGCAAACGGGCCGACAAGCTCTTTTATCGGGGCCAACGTCCTGACTTTC. Its protein product is CASANGPTSSFIGANVLTF. V is TRBV9 and J is TRBJ2-6; D not resolved. The CDR3 loop spans 19 amino acids. Trimming took off 7 bases at V and 4 bases at J, with 27 bases between the two ends. Germline V gene sequence: CDR1 SGDLS, CDR2 YYNGEE.

The chain employs TRBV6-5 and TRBJ2-7; TRBD2 aligns across 10 bases. Germline CDR1 MNHEY, CDR2 SVGAGI. J lost 11 bases, V lost 9 bases, and 10 bases had no gene match. The CDR3 loop spans 12 amino acids. The CDR3 nucleotides are TGTGCCAGGGGAGCGGGAGCGGGGGGGGAGTACTTC. It specifies CARGAGAGGEYF.

This chain joins TRBV5-1 and TRBJ2-2; D possibly corresponds to TRBD1 (5 bases). Germline V gives CDR1 SGHRS, CDR2 YFSETQ. Trimming took 3 bases from V and 1 from J, leaving 7 bases between them. This CDR3 is built from 14 residues. The CDR3 nucleotides are TGCGCCAGCAGCTGGGGCGGGAACACCGGGGAGCTGTTTTTT. Residues: CASSWGGNTGELFF.

The chain links TRBV6-5 to TRBJ1-1, with 8 bases lining up with TRBD1. Germline V gene sequence: CDR1 MNHEY, CDR2 SVGAGI. V trimming: 2 bases; J trimming: 4 bases; junction bases outside the gene matches: 6. The CDR3 consists of 15 residues. This chain's CDR3 is CASSYGQGWFTEAFF. Here the CDR3 DNA reads TGTGCCAGCAGTTACGGACAGGGTTGGTTCACTGAAGCTTTCTTT.

The chain carries TRBV27 and TRBJ1-1; D uncertain. Germline V gives CDR1 MNHEY, CDR2 SMNVEV (reference sequence). The CDR3 is made up of 8 amino acids. With 7 bases removed from V and 11 bases from J, the gap between germline ends came to 5 bases. CDR3 sequence reads: CASIMAFF. CDR3 coding DNA: TGTGCCAGCATCATGGCTTTCTTT.

This chain connects TRBV9 to TRBJ1-1; a possible D gene is TRBD1 (5 bases). V was cut by 2 bases and J by 0 bases, with 17 bases left in between. Germline lookup yields CDR1 SGDLS and CDR2 YYNGEE. The CDR3 runs to 17 residues. This chain's CDR3 is CASSVSASRGVNTEAFF. The CDR3 DNA reads TGTGCCAGCAGCGTCTCAGCCTCCCGAGGGGTGAACACTGAAGCTTTCTTT. The whole variable domain, remainder taken from reference TRBV9 and TRBJ1-1, is DSGVTQTPKHLITATGQRVTLRCSPRSGDLSVYWYQQSLDQGLQFLIQYYNGEERAKGNILERFSAQQFPDLHSELNLSSLELGDSALYFCASSVSASRGVNTEAFFGQGTRLTVV.